The 29 T cell receptor beta chains given below trace back to one sample, sequenced in a study of Ad26.COV2.S vaccination and SARS-CoV-2 variants. The sample's treatment: 19 received Ad26.COV2.S at low or high dose, single or two shots; several received placebo; per-sample allocation not given. Sampling took place 63 days after the first vaccine or placebo injection. TCRdb's table, derived via immunoSEQ multiplex PCR, lists solely in-frame clones and lacks some. The sample consists of some 450,000 clones, 90% of them appearing once. This sample comprised peripheral blood, obtained in a trial of Ad26.COV2.S vaccine versus placebo. The receptors shown here come from a person aged 18-60 years who received the Ad26.COV2.S COVID-19 vaccine or a placebo.

J is TRBJ1-4 and V is TRBV6-5; D ambiguous. Germline CDR1 MNHEY, CDR2 SVGAGI. Between the trimmed V and J ends, which lost 6 bases and 4 bases, there was a span of 15 bases. This CDR3 is 15 amino acids long. CDR3 in DNA: TGTGCCAGCAGCCCCCCTCTGCAGTTTAATGAAAAACTGTTTTTT. This gives the protein CASSPPLQFNEKLFF.

This clone came up once. The V gene is TRBV27, the J gene TRBJ2-1, with D unclear. The CDR3 is made up of 14 amino acids. Germline V CDR1 and CDR2: MNHEY, SMNVEV (reference sequence). With 0 bases removed from V and 6 bases from J, the gap between germline ends came to 9 bases. CDR3 in DNA: TGTGCCAGCAGTTTATCGGTAGAGAGCAATGAGCAGTTCTTC. Amino acid sequence: CASSLSVESNEQFF.

J is TRBJ2-5 and V is TRBV15; 8 bases are a match to TRBD2. V shed 7 bases and J 5 bases; nucleotides not matched to a gene: 12. Germline CDR1 and CDR2: LNHNV and YYDKDF (reference sequence). The CDR3 consists of 15 residues. CDR3 nucleotides: TGTGCCACCAAGGCCGGGGCGGGAGGACTGGAGACCCAGTACTTC. Its translation is CATKAGAGGLETQYF.

This clone was counted a few times. The rearrangement joins TRBV7-9 to TRBJ2-7, with TRBD2 identical over 7 bases. V shed 6 bases and J 5 bases; nucleotides not matched to a gene: 13. The CDR3 is 15 residues long. Germline CDR1 is SEHNR and CDR2 is FQNEAQ (reference sequence). CDR3 amino acids: CASSYLTGGGDEQYF. CDR3 nucleotide sequence: TGTGCCAGCAGTTACCTCACGGGAGGAGGGGACGAGCAGTACTTC.

The chain carries TRBV15 and TRBJ2-7, with D hard to call. CDR1 and CDR2 from the germline V gene are LNHNV and YYDKDF (reference sequence). Trimming pared 0 bases from V and 5 bases from J, leaving 8 bases between. This CDR3 is 13 amino acids long. CDR3 residues: CATSRDWSDEQYF. CDR3 sequence (DNA): TGTGCCACCAGCAGAGATTGGAGTGACGAGCAGTACTTC.

The chain employs TRBV10-3 and TRBJ2-3; 9 positions agree with TRBD2. Germline lookup yields CDR1 ENHRY and CDR2 SYGVKD. This CDR3 is 15 amino acids long. With V trimmed by 5 bases and J by 0 bases, 3 bases remained unmatched. In DNA form, the CDR3 reads TGTGCCATCAGTCGCACTAGCGGGAGCACAGATACGCAGTATTTT. This sequence encodes CAISRTSGSTDTQYF.

This chain links TRBV25-1 with TRBJ1-6, with D uncertain. CDR1 is MGHDK and CDR2 is SYGVNS in the germline V gene. The CDR3 runs to 15 residues. V was clipped by 10 bases and J by 7 bases, with 20 bases between them. In nucleotides, the CDR3 is TGTGCCACTCGCGGCCCTAGAGCAAAAAATTCACCCCTCCACTTT. It yields the protein CATRGPRAKNSPLHF. The full variable domain, with the rest looked up from reference TRBV25-1 and TRBJ1-6, is EADIYQTPRYLVIGTGKKITLECSQTMGHDKMYWYQQDPGMELHLIHYSYGVNSTEKGDLSSESTVSRIRTEHFPLTLESARPSHTSQYLCATRGPRAKNSPLHFGNGTRLTVT.

The chain has TRBV29-1 and TRBJ2-7, with 8 bases fitting TRBD2. V was clipped by 6 bases and J by 0 bases; unmatched bases: 7. The CDR3 extends over 14 amino acids. The germline V gene has CDR1 SQVTM and CDR2 ANQGSEA. The DNA for the CDR3 is TGCAGCGTAAGACTAGCGACCGACTCCTACGAGCAGTACTTC. It is translated as CSVRLATDSYEQYF.

J is TRBJ1-5 and V is TRBV6-2 or TRBV6-3; maybe TRBD1 (6 bases). This CDR3 spans 14 amino acids. The V end was cut by 5 bases, the J end by 5 bases, with 13 bases between. Germline CDR1 MNHEY, CDR2 SVGEGT. The CDR3 is CASSKEDSYQPQHF. In DNA, the CDR3 is TGTGCCAGCAGTAAAGAGGACAGCTATCAGCCCCAGCATTTT.

The chain recombines TRBV7-3 with TRBJ2-1, with 8 nucleotides matching TRBD2. J gave up 4 bases and V 4 bases, and 6 bases lay outside the gene matches. This CDR3 is built from 15 residues. Germline V gene lookup returns CDR1 SGHTA and CDR2 FQGTGA. CDR3 protein: CASSSEREQYNEQFF. The CDR3 DNA reads as TGTGCCAGCAGCTCCGAGCGGGAGCAGTACAATGAGCAGTTCTTC.

This sequence joins TRBV6-2 or TRBV6-3 and TRBJ2-1, with 15 bases lining up with TRBD2. Germline CDR1 is MNHEY and CDR2 is SVGEGT. V shed 1 base and J 10 bases; nucleotides not matched to a gene: 11. The CDR3 sequence is 18 residues long. CDR3 in DNA: TGTGCCAGCAGTTACTTCGGGACTAGCGGGAGGAACCTTCGGGAGCAGTTCTTC. Encoded protein: CASSYFGTSGRNLREQFF.

The chain employs TRBV7-9 and TRBJ2-2; 7 bases are shared with TRBD2. Germline CDR1 and CDR2: SEHNR and FQNEAQ (reference sequence). The CDR3 spans 15 residues. Trimming took 2 bases from V and 5 from J; bases not matched to a gene: 5. The CDR3 is CASSLLADGTGELFF. The CDR3 nucleotides read TGTGCCAGCAGCTTACTAGCGGATGGAACCGGGGAGCTGTTTTTT.

The chain recombines TRBV7-3 with TRBJ2-6, with 9 nucleotides matching TRBD1. V lost 10 bases and J lost 0; bases outside the gene matches: 10. Germline V gene lookup returns CDR1 SGHTA and CDR2 FQGTGA. This CDR3 is 17 amino acids long. This CDR3 is CATLTGGILSGANVLTF. CDR3 DNA: TGTGCCACACTTACAGGGGGCATCCTCTCTGGGGCCAACGTCCTGACTTTC.

This chain joins TRBV15 and TRBJ1-4; 9 bases match TRBD1. The J segment lost 8 bases and the V segment lost 4 bases, leaving 5 bases of the junction unmatched. Germline CDR1 and CDR2: LNHNV and YYDKDF (reference sequence). This CDR3 has 14 residues. The CDR3 region is CATSTGQGGEKLFF. The DNA of the CDR3 is TGTGCCACCAGCACGGGACAGGGAGGGGAAAAACTGTTTTTT.

This chain joins TRBV11-2 and TRBJ2-3; D is perhaps TRBD1 or TRBD2 (5 bases each). Trimming stripped 2 bases from V and 1 base from J, with 16 bases between. This CDR3 region has 17 residues. Germline loops: CDR1 SGHAT, CDR2 FQNNGV. CDR3 region: CASSLTGGTGGTDTQYF. CDR3 nucleotides: TGTGCCAGCAGCTTAACGGGTGGGACCGGGGGCACAGATACGCAGTATTTT.

The chain employs TRBV7-9 and TRBJ1-2; TRBD1 might be the D (6 bases). The germline CDR1 and CDR2 sequences are SEHNR and FQNEAQ (reference sequence). The CDR3 runs 15 residues. V gave up 1 base and J gave up 5 bases, with 14 bases separating them. CDR3 amino acids: CASSLGPGHGYGYTF. The DNA of the CDR3 is TGTGCCAGCAGCTTAGGACCGGGACACGGGTATGGCTACACCTTC.

The CDR3 nucleotides are TGTGCCAGCAGTGAAGGGGGTAGGAGCAATCAGCCCCAGCATTTT. Its protein product is CASSEGGRSNQPQHF. This sequence joins TRBV6-1 and TRBJ1-5; no clear D gene. The germline V and J ends were trimmed by 1 base and 1 base, with 8 bases remaining between them. The CDR3 spans 15 residues. The germline V gene has CDR1 MNHNS and CDR2 SASEGT.

This clone was detected a few times. V and J are TRBV19 and TRBJ1-4, with no clear D. Germline V CDR1 and CDR2: LNHDA, SQIVND (reference sequence). V gave up 10 bases and J gave up 3 bases, with 12 bases separating them. The CDR3 is made up of 13 amino acids. DNA of the CDR3: TGTGCCACCCAGGCAGTAGCTAATGAAAAACTGTTTTTT. Translation gives CATQAVANEKLFF.

This chain connects TRBV11-2 to TRBJ2-1; 9 positions match TRBD2. V lost 2 bases to trimming and J lost 1 base; unmatched junction nucleotides: 6. Per the germline V gene, CDR1 is SGHAT and CDR2 is FQNNGV. CDR3 length: 17 residues. CDR3 sequence (DNA): TGTGCCAGCAGCTTATTGGCTAGCGGGGCTTCCTACAATGAGCAGTTCTTC. Residues: CASSLLASGASYNEQFF.

This chain uses TRBV10-3 with TRBJ1-2; no firm D call. Trimming pared 2 bases from V and 8 bases from J, leaving 9 bases between. Germline V gene sequence: CDR1 ENHRY, CDR2 SYGVKD. The CDR3 runs 12 residues. In DNA, the CDR3 is TGTGCCATCAGTGAGACCGACGGGGGCTACACCTTC. Amino acid sequence: CAISETDGGYTF.

This clone is a singleton in its sample. V gene TRBV25-1 combines with J gene TRBJ2-5, with D possibly matching TRBD2 (6 bases). CDR1 MGHDK and CDR2 SYGVNS come from the germline V gene. CDR3 size: 15 residues. V dropped 1 base and J dropped 0 bases, with 9 bases sitting between them. The CDR3 DNA reads as TGTGCCAGCAGTGAATCCAGCGGGTACCAAGAGACCCAGTACTTC. Residues: CASSESSGYQETQYF.

This sequence joins TRBV28 and TRBJ1-4; 9 bases agree with TRBD1. Germline values: CDR1 MDHEN, CDR2 SYDVKM. This CDR3 comprises 15 residues. V was clipped by 6 bases and J by 8 bases; unmatched bases: 10. The DNA of the CDR3 is TGTGCCAGCAGCCCACAGGGGGCCGTATGGGAAAAACTGTTTTTT. Encoded protein: CASSPQGAVWEKLFF.

The chain carries TRBV30 and TRBJ2-1; TRBD1 or TRBD2 may be the D gene (7 bases each). V was pared by 4 bases and J by 7 bases, with 29 bases between. Germline V lookup: CDR1 GTSNPN, CDR2 SVGIG (reference sequence). The CDR3 loop spans 18 amino acids. The CDR3 spells CAWNGEGAYLVPDNEQFF. The CDR3 DNA reads TGTGCCTGGAACGGGGAGGGGGCTTATTTGGTGCCGGATAATGAGCAGTTCTTC.

This clone turned up a few times. The rearrangement links TRBV28 to TRBJ1-2; TRBD1 matches 8 bases. The germline CDR1 and CDR2 sequences are MDHEN and SYDVKM. The ends lost 1 base at V and 4 bases at J; junction bases unmatched: 5. There are 15 residues in the CDR3. CDR3 nucleotide sequence: TGTGCCAGCAGTTTATTTACAGGGGGGATCTATGGCTACACCTTC. This encodes CASSLFTGGIYGYTF.

This clone was seen just once. The rearrangement uses TRBV18 and TRBJ1-3; TRBD1 matches 7 bases. The CDR3 loop spans 17 amino acids. CDR1 is KGHSH and CDR2 is LQKENI in the germline V gene. V lost 3 bases, J lost 2 bases, and 10 bases stayed unmatched. In DNA form, the CDR3 reads TGTGCCAGCTCACCGAATGACAGGGTGTTGCCTGGAAACACCATATATTTT. It yields the protein CASSPNDRVLPGNTIYF.

The gene calls are TRBV18 and TRBJ1-1; maybe TRBD1 (6 bases). The CDR3 totals 13 residues. Germline values: CDR1 KGHSH, CDR2 LQKENI. V gave up 0 bases and J gave up 10 bases, with 12 bases separating them. The CDR3 region is CASSPPGGRGAFF. The DNA for the CDR3 is TGTGCCAGCTCACCACCGGGGGGGCGCGGAGCTTTCTTT.

The chain employs TRBV6-1 and TRBJ2-4, with a weak D call TRBD2 (5 bases). The germline CDR1 and CDR2 sequences are MNHNS and SASEGT. V shed 3 bases and J shed 4 bases, with 13 bases lying between them. The CDR3 extends over 15 amino acids. The CDR3 region is CASSESRGQKNIQYF. The CDR3 DNA sequence: TGTGCCAGCAGTGAGTCTCGCGGGCAGAAAAACATTCAGTACTTC.

This chain links TRBV5-1 with TRBJ2-5; D gene uncertain. Per germline, CDR1 SGHRS and CDR2 YFSETQ. The length of the CDR3 is 14 residues. With 0 bases removed from V and 0 bases from J, the gap between germline ends came to 6 bases. CDR3 in DNA: TGCGCCAGCAGCTTGGCGACATACCAAGAGACCCAGTACTTC. Translating it yields CASSLATYQETQYF.

The chain carries TRBV15 and TRBJ1-2, with 7 bases matching TRBD1. Germline loops: CDR1 LNHNV, CDR2 YYDKDF (reference sequence). This CDR3 contains 14 residues. Trimming cost V 6 bases and J 6 bases; bases outside gene matches: 10. The CDR3 is CATREADRWHGYTF. CDR3 DNA: TGTGCCACCAGAGAAGCGGACAGGTGGCATGGCTACACCTTC.